The 28 T cell receptor beta chains below were found in one sample sequenced in a study of T cells in Graves' hyperthyroidism and ophthalmopathy. RNA transcripts served as the template for amplifying TCR beta CDR3 regions. HTBI primers were used for first-round RT-PCR of the TCR CDR3. TCRdb recomputed calls from the multiplex PCR reads with MiXCR, one row per CDR3 protein. The table shows some 380,000 distinct CDR3 sequences, with about 14% occurring only once. Sequenced material: blood. The receptors come from a man between 25 and 39 years old with Graves' hyperthyroidism that later progressed to Graves' ophthalmopathy.

This clonotype was recorded at least ten times. This sequence joins TRBV2 and TRBJ2-7; D tentatively reads TRBD1 or TRBD2 (5 bases each). This CDR3 spans 12 amino acids. The V gene's germline CDR1 is SNHLY and CDR2 FYNNEI. The ends were cut back, 7 bases at V and 9 bases at J, with 16 bases in the middle. CDR3 bases: TGTGCCAGCAATCCCAGTGGGGGTCGGCAGTACTTC. This encodes CASNPSGGRQYF. Variable domain in full (rest from reference TRBV2 and TRBJ2-7): EPEVTQTPSHQVTQMGQEVILRCVPISNHLYFYWYRQILGQKVEFLVSFYNNEISEKSEIFDDQFSVERPDGSNFTLKIRSTKLEDSAMYFCASNPSGGRQYFGPGTRLTVT.

In this sample, this clonotype turned up a few times. The chain has TRBV29-1 and TRBJ2-3, with 11 bases identical to TRBD2. The CDR3 has 15 amino acids. Germline loops: CDR1 SQVTM, CDR2 ANQGSEA. V trimming: 2 bases; J trimming: 4 bases; junction bases outside the gene matches: 5. The CDR3 nucleotides are TGCAGCGTTGAAATGCTAGCGGGGGGTTCAGATACGCAGTATTTT. Protein product: CSVEMLAGGSDTQYF.

This clonotype was observed a handful of times. The chain uses TRBV30 and TRBJ1-6, with D tentatively TRBD1 (6 bases). V was clipped by 2 bases and J by 7 bases, with 12 bases between them. The CDR3 spans 14 residues. Germline V gene sequence: CDR1 GTSNPN, CDR2 SVGIG (reference sequence). CDR3 DNA sequence: TGTGCCTGGAGTAAGTGGGGGCTCAATTCACCCCTCCACTTT. This gives the protein CAWSKWGLNSPLHF.

The sample holds a few counts of this clonotype. This sequence joins TRBV7-3 and TRBJ1-1; D is unclear. The V end lost 1 base, the J end lost 1 base, and 4 bases lay between the germline ends. The V gene's germline CDR1 is SGHTA and CDR2 FQGTGA. CDR3 length: 13 residues. The CDR3 protein is CASSLSWNTEAFF. The CDR3 nucleotides read TGTGCCAGCAGCTTAAGTTGGAACACTGAAGCTTTCTTT.

This clonotype was detected once. The chain has TRBV5-1 and TRBJ2-7; unclear D gene. Between the trimmed V and J ends, which lost 4 bases and 3 bases, there was a span of 14 bases. The germline V gene has CDR1 SGHRS and CDR2 YFSETQ. The CDR3 is made up of 14 amino acids. The CDR3 coding sequence is TGCGCCAGCAGCCTCCAGTGGGGTCTCTACGAGCAGTACTTC. It specifies CASSLQWGLYEQYF.

CDR3 sequence reads: CASRSGLSGNTIYF. CDR3 coding DNA: TGTGCCAGCAGGTCCGGTTTATCTGGAAACACCATATATTTT. The chain couples TRBV12-3 or TRBV12-4 to TRBJ1-3; unclear D gene. The ends were cut back, 6 bases at V and 1 base at J, with 10 bases in the middle. CDR3 length: 14 residues.

A few counts support this clonotype. CDR3 nucleotides: TGTGCCAGCAGCCCCCCAATCAAGAGCACTGAAGCTTTCTTT. Translated, it gives CASSPPIKSTEAFF. The chain links TRBV11-3 to TRBJ1-1, with D unclear. This CDR3 is 14 amino acids long. The V gene lost 5 bases and the J gene lost 4 bases, with 14 bases spanning the gap. Germline lookup yields CDR1 SGHNT and CDR2 YENEEA.

This clonotype was counted many times. The CDR3 DNA reads TGTGCCAGCAGCCCCGGGGGGAACTATGGCTACACCTTC. It yields the protein CASSPGGNYGYTF. The rearrangement links TRBV18 to TRBJ1-2; maybe TRBD1 (5 bases). The CDR3 totals 13 residues. The V end lost 8 bases, the J end lost 2 bases, and 12 bases lay between the germline ends. Germline assignment: CDR1 KGHSH and CDR2 LQKENI.

Points on this clonotype: Just one base apart from a much larger clone, this may be a read error. The chain joins TRBV12-3 or TRBV12-4 to TRBJ1-5; 7 bases line up with TRBD1. Trimming cost V 11 bases and J 1 base; bases outside gene matches: 11. The CDR3 consists of 15 residues. CDR3 DNA: TGTGCCTGCACCCCGGGACAGTCGAGCAATCAGCCCCAGCATTTT. Its translation is CACTPGQSSNQPQHF.

This clonotype has ten or more counts. The chain employs TRBV11-2 and TRBJ2-7; weak D call: TRBD1 (6 bases). Trimming stripped 5 bases from V and 0 bases from J, with 17 bases between. Looked up from germline, CDR1 is SGHAT and CDR2 is FQNNGV. There are 16 residues in the CDR3. This chain's CDR3 is CASSPRRGLLSYEQYF. The CDR3 DNA follows: TGTGCCAGCAGCCCCCGCAGGGGCCTACTCTCCTACGAGCAGTACTTC.

V and J are TRBV25-1 and TRBJ2-7; D may be TRBD1 (6 bases). V lost 7 bases and J 5 bases, leaving 15 bases between the germline ends. Germline CDR1 is MGHDK and CDR2 is SYGVNS. The CDR3 spans 13 residues. The CDR3 is CASTGVRMDEQYF. Written as DNA, the CDR3 is TGTGCCAGCACAGGGGTCAGGATGGACGAGCAGTACTTC.

V usage is TRBV30 and J usage is TRBJ1-5; D unresolved. V was pared by 3 bases and J by 1 base, with 7 bases between. CDR1 is GTSNPN, CDR2 SVGIG, per germline (reference sequence). The CDR3 is made up of 13 amino acids. The CDR3 region has the DNA TGTGCCTGGAGCCCTCGGAGCAATCAGCCCCAGCATTTT. Encoded protein: CAWSPRSNQPQHF.

The chain joins TRBV6-5 to TRBJ2-3, with a tentative D call TRBD2 (5 bases). V dropped 0 bases and J dropped 3 bases, with 7 bases sitting between them. The CDR3 runs to 14 residues. Germline CDR1 and CDR2: MNHEY and SVGAGI. CDR3 in amino acids: CASSYSTRTDTQYF. In nucleotides, the CDR3 is TGTGCCAGCAGTTACTCTACTAGGACAGATACGCAGTATTTT.

This clonotype was observed a few times. V gene TRBV20-1 combines with J gene TRBJ2-1; 9 bases are shared with TRBD2. Germline CDR1 reads DFQATT; CDR2 reads SNEGSKA (reference sequence). The CDR3 extends over 13 amino acids. Unmatched junction bases numbered 8, after V lost 5 bases and J lost 9 bases. The DNA for the CDR3 is TGCAGTGCTCTGGCGGGGGGGGCCAGTGAGCAGTTCTTC. This encodes CSALAGGASEQFF.

This clonotype was recorded at least ten times. The CDR3 DNA reads as TGTGCCAGCAGCCACCGGACTAGATCTGATACGCAGTATTTT. It specifies CASSHRTRSDTQYF. The V and J genes are TRBV3-1 and TRBJ2-3; 7 bases line up with TRBD2. The CDR3 spans 14 residues. J lost 6 bases, V lost 3 bases, and 6 bases had no gene match. In germline, CDR1 is LGHDT, CDR2 YNNKEL (reference sequence).

This clonotype was recorded a few times. The chain combines TRBV28 with TRBJ1-4; possible D gene TRBD1, 6 bases. Germline CDR1 and CDR2: MDHEN and SYDVKM. The length of the CDR3 is 15 residues. Trimming cost V 5 bases and J 2 bases, with 12 bases left between them. Here the CDR3 DNA reads TGTGCCAGCAGTAAACAGGGAAGCACTAATGAAAAACTGTTTTTT. It specifies CASSKQGSTNEKLFF.

This clonotype was observed once. This may be a read error, as it is one base from a much larger clone. The rearrangement joins TRBV11-2 to TRBJ2-7; TRBD2 is a possible D gene (5 bases). Looked up from germline, CDR1 is SGHAT and CDR2 is FQNNGV. Trimming pared 5 bases from V and 9 bases from J, leaving 23 bases between. There are 15 residues in the CDR3. The CDR3 spells CASSPGERTSGAQYF. For the CDR3, the DNA is TGTGCCAGCAGCCCTGGGGAGCGGACGAGTGGCGCGCAGTACTTC.

This clonotype has at least ten counts. The rearrangement links TRBV19 to TRBJ1-2; D possibly corresponds to TRBD1 (5 bases). CDR1 and CDR2 (germline): LNHDA, SQIVND (reference sequence). CDR3 length: 15 residues. Deletions cut 5 bases from V and 4 bases from J, with 17 bases between. The CDR3 here is CASSPTRGRSYGYTF. CDR3 DNA sequence: TGTGCCAGTAGTCCTACGCGGGGACGGAGCTATGGCTACACCTTC.

This clonotype was observed many times. The chain carries TRBV6-4 and TRBJ1-4; TRBD1 aligns across 8 bases. From germline, CDR1 is MRHNA and CDR2 SNTAGT. The length of the CDR3 is 15 residues. V was pared by 7 bases and J by 8 bases, with 12 bases of the junction left unmatched. CDR3 nucleotide sequence: TGTGCCAGCACCGTACAGACAGGGGTTAAGGAAAAACTGTTTTTT. Its protein is CASTVQTGVKEKLFF.

This chain uses TRBV7-9 with TRBJ2-3; no reliable D call. CDR1 and CDR2 (germline): SEHNR, FQNEAQ (reference sequence). The CDR3 totals 14 residues. V gave up 2 bases and J gave up 0 bases, with 6 bases separating them. In DNA form, the CDR3 reads TGTGCCAGCAGCTTATGGTCTAGCACAGATACGCAGTATTTT. Translated: CASSLWSSTDTQYF.

This clonotype was seen many times. The chain employs TRBV7-9 and TRBJ2-7; possible D gene TRBD1, 6 bases. The V end was cut by 1 base, the J end by 6 bases, with 16 bases between. There are 15 residues in the CDR3. CDR1 is SEHNR and CDR2 is FQNEAQ in the germline V gene (reference sequence). The CDR3 region has the DNA TGTGCCAGCAGCTTAGACAGGGCCCTTCTGAGCGAGCAGTACTTC. It encodes CASSLDRALLSEQYF.

The genes are TRBV4-1 and TRBJ1-1; TRBD1 might be the D (6 bases). This CDR3 comprises 14 residues. V was shortened by 3 bases and J by 1 base, with 9 bases between the two germline ends. CDR1 is MGHRA and CDR2 is YSYEKL in the germline V gene. CDR3 sequence: CASSQEGQNTEAFF. The CDR3 nucleotides read TGCGCCAGCAGCCAGGAGGGACAGAACACTGAAGCTTTCTTT.

This clonotype was observed a few times. The rearrangement links TRBV4-2 to TRBJ1-1; TRBD1 is a possible D gene (5 bases). This CDR3 spans 14 amino acids. V dropped 2 bases and J dropped 6 bases, with 13 bases sitting between them. Germline V gene lookup returns CDR1 LGHNA and CDR2 YNFKEQ. In nucleotides, the CDR3 is TGTGCCAGCAGCCAAAGGACCCTGGGGCCTGAAGCTTTCTTT. It is translated as CASSQRTLGPEAFF.

Note on this clonotype: With a much larger clone just one base away, this may be a read error. This sequence joins TRBV6-5 and TRBJ1-1; unclear D gene. This CDR3 spans 13 amino acids. Deletions cut 4 bases from V and 2 bases from J, with 8 bases between. The V gene's germline CDR1 is MNHEY and CDR2 SVGAGI. This chain's CDR3 is CASSCLKNTEAFF. CDR3 DNA: TGTGCCAGCAGTTGCTTAAAAAACACTGAAGCTTTCTTT.

J is TRBJ1-6 and V is TRBV4-1, with D possibly matching TRBD1 (5 bases). The CDR3 runs 15 residues. Trimming pared 0 bases from V and 9 bases from J, leaving 12 bases between. Germline V lookup: CDR1 MGHRA, CDR2 YSYEKL. CDR3 coding DNA: TGCGCCAGCAGCCAAGAGGGGACTGTAGGTTCACCCCTCCACTTT. Translated: CASSQEGTVGSPLHF.

This clonotype was detected many times. The chain joins TRBV28 to TRBJ2-5, with D unclear. The germline CDR1 and CDR2 sequences are MDHEN and SYDVKM. The CDR3 totals 11 residues. Trimming stripped 8 bases from V and 5 bases from J, with 9 bases between. CDR3 amino acids: CASQSWETQYF. CDR3 DNA sequence: TGTGCCAGCCAATCGTGGGAGACCCAGTACTTC.

This clonotype occurred many times. The chain has TRBV2 and TRBJ2-1; 9 bases agree with TRBD2. Germline values: CDR1 SNHLY, CDR2 FYNNEI. This CDR3 region has 15 residues. Unmatched junction bases numbered 12, after V lost 9 bases and J lost 6 bases. CDR3 region: CASDAGLAGSNEQFF. The CDR3 bases are TGTGCCAGTGATGCCGGTCTAGCGGGGAGCAATGAGCAGTTCTTC.

The sample holds many counts of this clonotype. The chain employs TRBV28 and TRBJ2-3, with D possibly being TRBD1 (6 bases). V shed 6 bases and J shed 3 bases, with 16 bases lying between them. This CDR3 is 15 amino acids long. Looked up from germline, CDR1 is MDHEN and CDR2 is SYDVKM. The chain's CDR3 is CASRQQGIRTDTQYF. The CDR3 DNA follows: TGTGCCAGCAGGCAACAGGGAATTAGGACAGATACGCAGTATTTT.